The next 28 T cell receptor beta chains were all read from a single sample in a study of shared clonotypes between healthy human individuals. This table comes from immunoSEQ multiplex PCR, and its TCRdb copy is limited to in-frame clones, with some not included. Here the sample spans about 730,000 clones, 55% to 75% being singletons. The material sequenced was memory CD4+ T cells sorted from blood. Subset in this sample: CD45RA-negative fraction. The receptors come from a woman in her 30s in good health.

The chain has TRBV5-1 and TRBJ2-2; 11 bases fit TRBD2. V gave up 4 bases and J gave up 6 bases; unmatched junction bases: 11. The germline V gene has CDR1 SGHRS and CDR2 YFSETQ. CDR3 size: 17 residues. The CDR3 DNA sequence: TGCGCCAGCAGCCAGTACGCGGGACTAGCGGCCGCCGGGGAGCTGTTTTTT. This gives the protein CASSQYAGLAAAGELFF.

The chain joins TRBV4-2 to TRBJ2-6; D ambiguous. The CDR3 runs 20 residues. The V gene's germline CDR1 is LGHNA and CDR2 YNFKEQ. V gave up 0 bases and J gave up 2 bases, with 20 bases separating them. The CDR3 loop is CASSQDRQPPWAAGANVLTF. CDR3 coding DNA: TGTGCCAGCAGCCAAGATCGTCAGCCCCCATGGGCGGCTGGGGCCAACGTCCTGACTTTC.

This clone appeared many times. CDR3 bases: TGTGCCAGCAGCTTTAGCGGAACCTACAATGAGCAGTTCTTC. Amino acid sequence: CASSFSGTYNEQFF. The gene calls are TRBV7-2 and TRBJ2-1; possibly TRBD2 for D (6 bases). The germline V and J ends were trimmed by 3 bases and 2 bases, with 8 bases remaining between them. The length of the CDR3 is 14 residues. CDR1 SGHTA and CDR2 FQGNSA come from the germline V gene.

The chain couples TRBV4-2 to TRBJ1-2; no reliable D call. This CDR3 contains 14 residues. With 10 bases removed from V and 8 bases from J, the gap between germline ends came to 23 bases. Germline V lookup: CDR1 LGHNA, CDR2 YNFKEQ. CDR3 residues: CATHRGGGLVGYTF. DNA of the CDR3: TGTGCCACCCATCGGGGTGGCGGTTTGGTCGGCTACACCTTC.

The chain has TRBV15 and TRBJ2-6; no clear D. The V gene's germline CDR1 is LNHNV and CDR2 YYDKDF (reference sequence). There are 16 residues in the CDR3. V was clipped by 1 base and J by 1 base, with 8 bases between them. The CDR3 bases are TGTGCCACCAGCAGAGCATCGGCATCTGGGGCCAACGTCCTGACTTTC. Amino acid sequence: CATSRASASGANVLTF.

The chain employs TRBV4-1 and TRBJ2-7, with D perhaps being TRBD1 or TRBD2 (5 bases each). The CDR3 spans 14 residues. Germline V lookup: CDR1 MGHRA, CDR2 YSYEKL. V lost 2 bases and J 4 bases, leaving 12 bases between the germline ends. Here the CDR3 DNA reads TGCGCCAGCAGCCAACAGGGTACGGGATACGAGCAGTACTTC. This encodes CASSQQGTGYEQYF.

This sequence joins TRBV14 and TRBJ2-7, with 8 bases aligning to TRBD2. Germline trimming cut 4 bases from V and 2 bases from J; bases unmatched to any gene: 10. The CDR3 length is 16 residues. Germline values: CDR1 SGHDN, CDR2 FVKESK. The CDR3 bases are TGTGCCAGCAGCCCGTGGGCTAGCGGGCCGACCTACGAGCAGTACTTC. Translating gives CASSPWASGPTYEQYF.

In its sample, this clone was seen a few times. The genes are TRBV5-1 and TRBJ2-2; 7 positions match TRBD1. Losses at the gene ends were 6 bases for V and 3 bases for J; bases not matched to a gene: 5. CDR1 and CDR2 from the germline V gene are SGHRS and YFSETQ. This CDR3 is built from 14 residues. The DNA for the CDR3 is TGCGCCAGCAAGGGACAGATAGACACCGGGGAGCTGTTTTTT. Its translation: CASKGQIDTGELFF.

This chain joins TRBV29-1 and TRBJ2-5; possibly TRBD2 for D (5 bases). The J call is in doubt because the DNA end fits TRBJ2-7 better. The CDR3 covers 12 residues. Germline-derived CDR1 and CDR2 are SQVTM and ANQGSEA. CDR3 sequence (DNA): TGCAGCGTTGGATCGGGAAACTACGAGCAGTACTTC. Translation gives CSVGSGNYEQYF.

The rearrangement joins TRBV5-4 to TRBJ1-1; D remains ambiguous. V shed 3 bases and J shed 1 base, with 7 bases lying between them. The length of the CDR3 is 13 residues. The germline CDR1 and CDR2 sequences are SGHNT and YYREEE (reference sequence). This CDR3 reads CASSSGRNTEAFF. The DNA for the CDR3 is TGTGCCAGCAGCTCGGGCAGGAACACTGAAGCTTTCTTT.

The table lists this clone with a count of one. The DNA of the CDR3 is TGTGCCAGTAGTATAAACAGCGGCACTGAAGCTTTCTTT. This gives the protein CASSINSGTEAFF. The chain carries TRBV19 and TRBJ1-1, with D hard to call. Between the trimmed V and J ends, which lost 2 bases and 4 bases, there was a span of 8 bases. In germline, CDR1 is LNHDA, CDR2 SQIVND (reference sequence). This CDR3 has 13 residues.

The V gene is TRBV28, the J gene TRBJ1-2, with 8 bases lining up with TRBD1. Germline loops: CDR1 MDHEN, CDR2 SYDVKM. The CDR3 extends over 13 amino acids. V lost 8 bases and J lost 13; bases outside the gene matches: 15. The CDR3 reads CASLQGAGGLPTF. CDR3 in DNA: TGTGCCAGCCTTCAAGGGGCAGGGGGCCTTCCCACCTTC.

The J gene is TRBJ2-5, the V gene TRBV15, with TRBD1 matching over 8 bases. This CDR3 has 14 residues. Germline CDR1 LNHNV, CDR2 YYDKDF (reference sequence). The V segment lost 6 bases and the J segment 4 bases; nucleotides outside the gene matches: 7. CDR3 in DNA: TGTGCCACCAGTACGAGAACAGGGGGAGAGACCCAGTACTTC. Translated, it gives CATSTRTGGETQYF.

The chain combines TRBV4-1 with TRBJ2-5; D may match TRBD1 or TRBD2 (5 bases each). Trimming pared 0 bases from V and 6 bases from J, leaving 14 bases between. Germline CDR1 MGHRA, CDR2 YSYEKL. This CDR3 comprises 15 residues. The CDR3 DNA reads TGCGCCAGCAGCCAAGAGGGGCCCGGGGTTAAGACCCAGTACTTC. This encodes CASSQEGPGVKTQYF.

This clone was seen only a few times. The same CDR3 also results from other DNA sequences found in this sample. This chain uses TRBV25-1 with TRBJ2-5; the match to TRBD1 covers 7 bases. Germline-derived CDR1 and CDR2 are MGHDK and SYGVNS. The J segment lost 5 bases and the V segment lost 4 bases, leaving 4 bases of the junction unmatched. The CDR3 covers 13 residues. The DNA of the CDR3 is TGTGCCAGCAGTGGACAGGGTTTGGAGACCCAGTACTTC. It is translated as CASSGQGLETQYF.

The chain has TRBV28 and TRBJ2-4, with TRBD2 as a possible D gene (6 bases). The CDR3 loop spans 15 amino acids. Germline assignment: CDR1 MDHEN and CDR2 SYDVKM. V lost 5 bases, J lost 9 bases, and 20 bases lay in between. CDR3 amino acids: CASSPAGTQNLIQYF. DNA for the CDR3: TGTGCCAGCAGTCCCGCGGGGACGCAAAACCTCATTCAGTACTTC.

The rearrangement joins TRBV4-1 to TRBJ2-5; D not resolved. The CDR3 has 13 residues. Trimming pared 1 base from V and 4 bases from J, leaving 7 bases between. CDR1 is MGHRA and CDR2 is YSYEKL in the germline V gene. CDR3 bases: TGCGCCAGCAGCCAAGGGCTCCGAGAGACCCAGTACTTC. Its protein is CASSQGLRETQYF.

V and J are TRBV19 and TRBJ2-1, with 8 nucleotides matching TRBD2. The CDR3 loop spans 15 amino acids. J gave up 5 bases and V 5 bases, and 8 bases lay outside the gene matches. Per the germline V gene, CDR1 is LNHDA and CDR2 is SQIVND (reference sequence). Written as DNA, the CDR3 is TGTGCCAGTAGTTTAGCGGGAATTTATAACAATGAGCAGTTCTTC. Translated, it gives CASSLAGIYNNEQFF.

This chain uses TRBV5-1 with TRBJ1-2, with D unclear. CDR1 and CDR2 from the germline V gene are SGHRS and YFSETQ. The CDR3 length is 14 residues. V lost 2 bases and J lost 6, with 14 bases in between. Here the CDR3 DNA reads TGCGCCAGCAGCTTAACCGGGAGCTGGAATGGCTACACCTTC. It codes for CASSLTGSWNGYTF.

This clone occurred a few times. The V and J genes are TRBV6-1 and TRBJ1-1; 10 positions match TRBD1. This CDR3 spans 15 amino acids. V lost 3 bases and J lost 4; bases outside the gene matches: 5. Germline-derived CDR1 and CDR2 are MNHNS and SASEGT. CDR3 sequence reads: CASSETGTGVTEAFF. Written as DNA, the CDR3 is TGTGCCAGCAGTGAGACCGGGACAGGGGTCACTGAAGCTTTCTTT.

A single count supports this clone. The CDR3 loop is CASSHDGGPGGLSLGNTGELFF. The DNA of the CDR3 is TGTGCCAGCAGCCACGATGGGGGACCGGGAGGGCTATCCCTAGGAAACACCGGGGAGCTGTTTTTT. The J gene is TRBJ2-2, the V gene TRBV14, with 8 bases that match TRBD2. After removal of 3 bases from V and 2 bases from J, the junction contained 23 bases not matched to a gene. CDR1 is SGHDN, CDR2 FVKESK, per germline. This CDR3 has 22 residues.

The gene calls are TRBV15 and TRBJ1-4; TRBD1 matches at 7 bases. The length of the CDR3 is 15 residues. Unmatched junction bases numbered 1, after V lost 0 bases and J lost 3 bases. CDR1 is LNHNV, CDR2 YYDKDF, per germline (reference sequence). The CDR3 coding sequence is TGTGCCACCAGCAGAGATAGGGGGCCTAATGAAAAACTGTTTTTT. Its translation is CATSRDRGPNEKLFF.

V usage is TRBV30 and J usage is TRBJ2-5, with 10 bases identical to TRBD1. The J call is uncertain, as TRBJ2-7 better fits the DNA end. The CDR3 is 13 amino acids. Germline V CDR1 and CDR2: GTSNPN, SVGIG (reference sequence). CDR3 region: CAWTTGGFYEQYF. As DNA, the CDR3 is TGTGCCTGGACGACAGGGGGCTTCTACGAGCAGTACTTC.

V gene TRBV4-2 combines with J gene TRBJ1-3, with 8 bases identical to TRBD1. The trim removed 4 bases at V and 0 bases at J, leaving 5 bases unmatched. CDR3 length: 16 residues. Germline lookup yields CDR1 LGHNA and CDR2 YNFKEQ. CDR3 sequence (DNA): TGTGCCAGCAGCCGTGACAGGGGCCACTCTGGAAACACCATATATTTT. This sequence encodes CASSRDRGHSGNTIYF.

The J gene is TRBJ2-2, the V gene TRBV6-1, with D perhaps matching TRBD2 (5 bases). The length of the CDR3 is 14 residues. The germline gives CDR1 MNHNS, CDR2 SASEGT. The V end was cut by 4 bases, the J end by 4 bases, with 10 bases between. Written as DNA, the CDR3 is TGTGCCAGCAGTGGGCGGGCAGGCACCGGGGAGCTGTTTTTT. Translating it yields CASSGRAGTGELFF.

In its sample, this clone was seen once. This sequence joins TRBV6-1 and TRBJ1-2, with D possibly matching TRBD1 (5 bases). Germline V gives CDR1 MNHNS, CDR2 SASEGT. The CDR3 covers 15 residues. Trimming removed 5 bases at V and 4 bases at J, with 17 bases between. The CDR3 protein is CASSSYRDGAYGYTF. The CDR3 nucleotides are TGTGCCAGCAGTTCCTACCGGGACGGAGCCTATGGCTACACCTTC.

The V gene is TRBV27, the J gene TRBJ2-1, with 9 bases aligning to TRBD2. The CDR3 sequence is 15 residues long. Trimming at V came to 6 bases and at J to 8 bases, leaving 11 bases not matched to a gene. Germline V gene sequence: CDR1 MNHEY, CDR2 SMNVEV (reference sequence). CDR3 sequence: CASRPHGTSFHEQFF. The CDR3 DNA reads TGTGCCAGCAGACCACACGGGACTAGCTTCCATGAGCAGTTCTTC.

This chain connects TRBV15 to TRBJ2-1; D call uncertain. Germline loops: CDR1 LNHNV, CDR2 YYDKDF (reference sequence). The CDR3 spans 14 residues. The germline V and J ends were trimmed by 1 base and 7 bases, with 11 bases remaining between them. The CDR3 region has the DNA TGTGCCACCAGCAGAGGTAGCTCCCGTAATGAGCAGTTCTTC. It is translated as CATSRGSSRNEQFF.